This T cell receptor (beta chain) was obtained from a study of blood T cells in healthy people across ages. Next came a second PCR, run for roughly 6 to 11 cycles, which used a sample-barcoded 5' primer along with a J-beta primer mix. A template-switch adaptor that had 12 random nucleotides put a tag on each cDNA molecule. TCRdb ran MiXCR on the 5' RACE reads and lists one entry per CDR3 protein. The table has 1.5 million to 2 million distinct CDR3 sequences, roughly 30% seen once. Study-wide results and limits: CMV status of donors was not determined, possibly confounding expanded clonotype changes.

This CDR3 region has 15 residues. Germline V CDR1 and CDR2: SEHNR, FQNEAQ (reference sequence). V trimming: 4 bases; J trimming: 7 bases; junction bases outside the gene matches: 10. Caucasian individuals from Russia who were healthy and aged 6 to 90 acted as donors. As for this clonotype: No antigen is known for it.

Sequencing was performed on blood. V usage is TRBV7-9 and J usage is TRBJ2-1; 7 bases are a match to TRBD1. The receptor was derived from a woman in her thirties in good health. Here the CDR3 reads CASSYTGEGWNEQFF. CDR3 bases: TGTGCCAGCAGCTATACAGGGGAAGGCTGGAATGAGCAGTTCTTC.